The source of this T cell receptor (beta chain) is a study of vaccination effects on CD4 cells after COVID-19. About this clone itself: Its antigen is as yet unknown.

Viral peptide pool expansion of antigen-specific CD4+ T cells preceded sequencing in the ViraFEST assay. Culture proceeded for roughly ten days, and CD4+ T cells were then isolated. Nucleocapsid antibodies stayed negative before and after vaccination, showing no earlier SARS-CoV-2 infection. PBMC cultures contained 2 million or so cells per well, around 10 IU/ml IL-2 and around 9.3 ug/ml peptides. Both day 3 and day 7 saw half the medium replaced with IL-2 medium. Study outcomes and limitations: Clones arising from infection and from vaccination showed marked clonal contraction late after vaccination. There were few convalescent patients in the study and no early post-infection timepoints.

Germline assignment: CDR1 SGHRS and CDR2 YFSETQ. The ends were cut back, 0 bases at V and 2 bases at J, with 8 bases in the middle. CDR3 length: 15 residues. Using immunoSEQ multiplex PCR, the repertoire was profiled, and TCRdb retains in-frame clones only, with some absent. The sample has about 73,000 clones, 65% to 80% seen once. Sequences were derived from CD4+ T cells from PBMCs cultured with HCoV-NL63 spike peptides, sampled before COVID-19 vaccination. The gene calls are TRBV5-1 and TRBJ2-2; D is unclear. The sequence derives from a human donor who received a COVID-19 vaccine. The CDR3 region is CASSLGYSNTGELFF. The CDR3 nucleotides are TGCGCCAGCAGCTTGGGTTACAGTAACACCGGGGAGCTGTTTTTT.